The clone carrying this T cell receptor beta chain was seen ten or more times. Gene names are the mouse ones. The CDR3 end falls 4 residues outside the read, so it is completed with the germline J gene. Pooled cutaneous lymph node cells were sorted using CD4, CD8alpha, NKG2D, NKG2ACE and other markers. The CDR3 has 12 residues. The germline V and J ends were trimmed by 7 bases and 2 bases, with 10 bases remaining between them. Germline V CDR1 and CDR2: NNHNN, SYGAGS (reference sequence). This record comes from a study of CD8+ T cells in alopecia areata. Extraction of RNA preceded its reverse transcription into cDNA, which served as the sequencing template. This table comes from immunoSEQ multiplex PCR, and its TCRdb copy is limited to in-frame clones, with some not included. This set yields some 5,500 clones and no singletons; the top ten hold 32%.

The TCR was taken from a C3H/HeJ mouse with alopecia areata. This strain has MHC haplotype H2-k. Specimen: CD8+ T cells sorted from a lymph node. V and J are TRBV13-2 and TRBJ2-7; D may be TRBD2 (6 bases). CDR3 residues: CASRMGAYEQYF. The CDR3 bases that were read are TGTGCCAGCAGGATGGGGGCCTAT.